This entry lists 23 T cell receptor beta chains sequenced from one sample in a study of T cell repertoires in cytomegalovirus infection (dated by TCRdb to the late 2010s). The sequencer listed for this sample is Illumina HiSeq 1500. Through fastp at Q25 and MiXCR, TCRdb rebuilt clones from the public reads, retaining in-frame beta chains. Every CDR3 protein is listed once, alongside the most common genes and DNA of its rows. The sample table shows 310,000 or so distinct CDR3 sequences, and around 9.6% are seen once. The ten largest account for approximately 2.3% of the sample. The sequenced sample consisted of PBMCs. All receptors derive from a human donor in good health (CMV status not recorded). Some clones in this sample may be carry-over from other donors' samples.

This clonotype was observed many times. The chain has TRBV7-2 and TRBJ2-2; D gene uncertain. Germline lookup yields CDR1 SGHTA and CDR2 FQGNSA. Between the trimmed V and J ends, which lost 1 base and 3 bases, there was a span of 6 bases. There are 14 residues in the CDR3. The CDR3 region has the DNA TGTGCCAGCAGCTTAGTGCAGGACACCGGGGAGCTGTTTTTT. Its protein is CASSLVQDTGELFF.

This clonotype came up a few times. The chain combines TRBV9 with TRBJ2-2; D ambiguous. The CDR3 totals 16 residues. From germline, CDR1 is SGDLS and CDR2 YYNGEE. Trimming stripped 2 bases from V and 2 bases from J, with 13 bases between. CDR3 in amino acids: CASSVEYSVNTGELFF. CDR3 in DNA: TGTGCCAGCAGCGTGGAGTACAGCGTTAACACCGGGGAGCTGTTTTTT.

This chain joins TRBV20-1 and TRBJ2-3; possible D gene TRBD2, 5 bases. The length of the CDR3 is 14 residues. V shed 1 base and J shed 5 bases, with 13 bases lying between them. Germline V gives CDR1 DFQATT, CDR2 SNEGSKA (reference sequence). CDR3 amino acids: CSARASLDVDTQYF. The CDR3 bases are TGCAGTGCTAGAGCGTCACTAGATGTAGATACGCAGTATTTT.

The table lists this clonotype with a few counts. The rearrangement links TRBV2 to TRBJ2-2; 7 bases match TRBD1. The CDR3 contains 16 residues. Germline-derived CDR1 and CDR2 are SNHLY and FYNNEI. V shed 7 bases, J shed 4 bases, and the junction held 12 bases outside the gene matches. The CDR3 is CASNRRDSSITGELFF. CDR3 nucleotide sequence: TGTGCCAGCAATCGCCGGGACAGTAGCATCACCGGGGAGCTGTTTTTT.

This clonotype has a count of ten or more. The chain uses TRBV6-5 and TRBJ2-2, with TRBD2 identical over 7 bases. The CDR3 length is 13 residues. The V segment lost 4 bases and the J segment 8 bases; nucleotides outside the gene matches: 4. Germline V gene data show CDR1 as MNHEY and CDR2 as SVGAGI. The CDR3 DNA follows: TGTGCCAGCAGTTTCTTCGGGGGGGGGGAGCTGTTTTTT. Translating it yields CASSFFGGGELFF.

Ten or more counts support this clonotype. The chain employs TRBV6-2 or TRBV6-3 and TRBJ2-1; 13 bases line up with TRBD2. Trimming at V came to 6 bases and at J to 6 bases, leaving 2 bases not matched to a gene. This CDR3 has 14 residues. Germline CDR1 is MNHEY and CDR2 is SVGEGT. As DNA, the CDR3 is TGTGCCAGCAGAACTAGCGGGGGGGCCAATGAGCAGTTCTTC. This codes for CASRTSGGANEQFF.

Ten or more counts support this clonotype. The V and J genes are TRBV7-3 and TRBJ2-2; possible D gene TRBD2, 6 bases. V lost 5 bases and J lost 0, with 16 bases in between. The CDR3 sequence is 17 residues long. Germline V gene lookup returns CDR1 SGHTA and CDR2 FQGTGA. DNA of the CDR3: TGTGCCAGCAGCCCGACTATGGGGACTGCGAACACCGGGGAGCTGTTTTTT. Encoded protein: CASSPTMGTANTGELFF.

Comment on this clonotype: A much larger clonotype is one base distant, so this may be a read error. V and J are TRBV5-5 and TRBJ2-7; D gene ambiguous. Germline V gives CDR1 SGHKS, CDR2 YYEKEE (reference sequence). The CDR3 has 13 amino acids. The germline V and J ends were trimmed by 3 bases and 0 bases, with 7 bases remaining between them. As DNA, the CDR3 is TGTGCCAGCAGCTGGGTGGTCTCCTACGAGCAGTACGTC. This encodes CASSWVVSYEQYV.

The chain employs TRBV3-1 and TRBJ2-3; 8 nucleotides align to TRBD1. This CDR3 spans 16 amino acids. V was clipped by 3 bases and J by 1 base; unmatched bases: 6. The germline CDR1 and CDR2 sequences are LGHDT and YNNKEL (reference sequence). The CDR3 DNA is TGTGCCAGCAGCCAGCTTCCGGGACAGGGCACAGATACGCAGTATTTT. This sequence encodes CASSQLPGQGTDTQYF.

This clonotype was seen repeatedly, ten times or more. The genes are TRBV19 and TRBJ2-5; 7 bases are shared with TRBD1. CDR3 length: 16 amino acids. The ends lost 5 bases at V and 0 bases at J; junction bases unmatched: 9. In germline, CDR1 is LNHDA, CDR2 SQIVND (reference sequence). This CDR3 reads CASSPRTGLYQETQYF. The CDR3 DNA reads TGTGCCAGTAGTCCGCGGACAGGCCTGTACCAAGAGACCCAGTACTTC.

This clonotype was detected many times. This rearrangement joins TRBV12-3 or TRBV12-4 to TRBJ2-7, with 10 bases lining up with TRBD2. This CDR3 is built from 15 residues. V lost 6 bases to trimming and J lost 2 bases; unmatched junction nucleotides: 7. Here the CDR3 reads CASRRGTSDAYEQYF. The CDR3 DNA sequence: TGTGCCAGCAGGCGTGGGACTAGCGATGCCTACGAGCAGTACTTC.

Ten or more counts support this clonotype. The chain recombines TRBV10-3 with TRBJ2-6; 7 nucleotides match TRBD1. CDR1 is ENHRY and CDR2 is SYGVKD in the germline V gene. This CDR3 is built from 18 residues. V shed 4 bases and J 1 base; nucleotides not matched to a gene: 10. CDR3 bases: TGTGCCATCAGTGCTTCGACAGGGATGGGGTCTGGGGCCAACGTCCTGACTTTC. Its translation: CAISASTGMGSGANVLTF.

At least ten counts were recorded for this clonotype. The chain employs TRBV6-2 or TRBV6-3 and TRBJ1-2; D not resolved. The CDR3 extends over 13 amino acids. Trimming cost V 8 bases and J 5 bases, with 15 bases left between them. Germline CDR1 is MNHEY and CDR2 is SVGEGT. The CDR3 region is CASWTDASYGYTF. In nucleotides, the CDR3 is TGTGCCAGCTGGACCGACGCTAGTTATGGCTACACCTTC.

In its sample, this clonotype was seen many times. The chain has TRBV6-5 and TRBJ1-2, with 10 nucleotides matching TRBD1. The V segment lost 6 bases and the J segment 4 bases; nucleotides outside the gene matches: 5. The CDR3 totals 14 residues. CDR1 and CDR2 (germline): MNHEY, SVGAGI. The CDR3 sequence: CASRHRQGAYGYTF. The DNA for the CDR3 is TGTGCCAGCAGACACCGACAGGGGGCCTATGGCTACACCTTC.

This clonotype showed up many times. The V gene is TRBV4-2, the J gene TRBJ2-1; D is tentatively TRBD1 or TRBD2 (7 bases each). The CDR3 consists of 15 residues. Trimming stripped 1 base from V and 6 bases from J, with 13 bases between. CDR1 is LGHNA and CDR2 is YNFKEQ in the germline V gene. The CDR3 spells CASSQVQGGANEQFF. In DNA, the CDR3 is TGTGCCAGCAGCCAAGTGCAGGGGGGGGCCAATGAGCAGTTCTTC.

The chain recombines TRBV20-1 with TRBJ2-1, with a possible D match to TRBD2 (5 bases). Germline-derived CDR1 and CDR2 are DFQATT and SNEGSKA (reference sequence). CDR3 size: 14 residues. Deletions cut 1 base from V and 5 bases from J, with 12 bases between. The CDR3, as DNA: TGCAGTGCTAGAGCCATACTAGGGAACAATGAGCAGTTCTTC. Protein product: CSARAILGNNEQFF.

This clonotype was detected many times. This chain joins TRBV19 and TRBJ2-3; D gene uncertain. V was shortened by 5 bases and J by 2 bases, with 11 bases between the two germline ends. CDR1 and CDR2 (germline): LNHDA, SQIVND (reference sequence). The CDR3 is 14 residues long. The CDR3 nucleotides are TGTGCCAGTAGTTATTCCCGATTCACAGATACGCAGTATTTT. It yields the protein CASSYSRFTDTQYF.

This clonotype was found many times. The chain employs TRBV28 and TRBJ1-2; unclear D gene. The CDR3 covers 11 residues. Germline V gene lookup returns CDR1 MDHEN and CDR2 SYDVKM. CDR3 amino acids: CGAGVSYGYTF. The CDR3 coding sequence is TGTGGGGCCGGCGTCTCCTATGGCTACACCTTC.

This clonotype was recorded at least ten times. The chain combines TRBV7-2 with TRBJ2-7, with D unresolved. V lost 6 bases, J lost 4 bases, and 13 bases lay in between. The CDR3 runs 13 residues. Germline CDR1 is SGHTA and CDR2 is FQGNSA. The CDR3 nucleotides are TGTGCCAGCAGGATGGCCTCTGAGTACGAGCAGTACTTC. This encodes CASRMASEYEQYF.

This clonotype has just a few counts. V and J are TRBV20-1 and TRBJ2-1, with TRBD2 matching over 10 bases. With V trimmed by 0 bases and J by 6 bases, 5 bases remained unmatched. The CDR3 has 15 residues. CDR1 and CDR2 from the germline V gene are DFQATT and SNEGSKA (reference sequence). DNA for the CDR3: TGCAGTGCTAGAGACGGAGCGGGGGGGGGCAATGAGCAGTTCTTC. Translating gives CSARDGAGGGNEQFF.

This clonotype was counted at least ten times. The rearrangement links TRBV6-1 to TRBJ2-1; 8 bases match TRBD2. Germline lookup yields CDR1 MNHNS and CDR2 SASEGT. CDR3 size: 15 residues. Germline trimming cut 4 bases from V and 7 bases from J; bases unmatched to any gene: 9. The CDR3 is CASSVGSGNWNEQFF. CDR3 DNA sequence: TGTGCCAGCAGTGTTGGTAGCGGGAACTGGAATGAGCAGTTCTTC.

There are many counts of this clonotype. CDR3 loop: CASSPRKLSGNTIYF. The CDR3 bases are TGTGCCAGCAGTCCCCGGAAGCTTTCTGGAAACACCATATATTTT. This chain connects TRBV28 to TRBJ1-3, with D uncertain. V was cut by 5 bases and J by 1 base, with 12 bases left in between. Germline-derived CDR1 and CDR2 are MDHEN and SYDVKM. The CDR3 runs 15 residues. The whole variable domain, remainder taken from reference TRBV28 and TRBJ1-3, is DVKVTQSSRYLVKRTGEKVFLECVQDMDHENMFWYRQDPGLGLRLIYFSYDVKMKEKGDIPEGYSVSREKKERFSLILESASTNQTSMYLCASSPRKLSGNTIYFGEGSWLTVV.

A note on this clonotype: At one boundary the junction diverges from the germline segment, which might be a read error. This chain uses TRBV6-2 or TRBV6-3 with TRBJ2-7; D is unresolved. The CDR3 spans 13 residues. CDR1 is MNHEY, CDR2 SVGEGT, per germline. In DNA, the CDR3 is TGTGCCAGCAGTTCGGCCTACGCCTACGAGCATTACTTC. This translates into CASSSAYAYEHYF.